This TCR beta chain is drawn from a study of T cells after yellow fever vaccination. The wider study: Libraries from low-cell-number fractions were prepared with the SMART-Seq v4 Ultra Low Input RNA kit.

This clonotype was picked up many times. The antigen is undetermined. Study conclusions and caveats: Reappearing after the booster were most of the clones from primary vaccination (almost 97% CD4, around 88% CD8).

Trimming took 5 bases from V and 1 from J, leaving 15 bases between them. The CDR3 sequence is 16 residues long. CDR1 SGHRS and CDR2 YFSETQ come from the germline V gene. TCRdb re-called the 5' RACE reads through MiXCR, storing one row per CDR3 protein. The sample yields some 120,000 distinct CDR3 sequences, around 7.4% seen once. The chain combines TRBV5-1 with TRBJ2-2; D perhaps matches TRBD1 (5 bases). The TCR sequence derives from a young man who received the YFV17D yellow fever vaccine. The material was CD4+ T cells sorted from PBMCs, obtained roughly 10 days after the first yellow fever vaccination. The CDR3 nucleotides are TGCGCCAGCAGGACAGCTACCCCTTTGAACACCGGGGAGCTGTTTTTT. Translation gives CASRTATPLNTGELFF.